Listed below are T cell receptor beta chains from one sample, sequenced in a study of cytomegalovirus exposure and HLA in healthy donors. The data were produced by immunoSEQ multiplex PCR, yet TCRdb's version contains in-frame clones alone and is incomplete. This sample yields around 100,000 clones, of which around 78% are seen a single time; 2.6% belongs to the top ten. The source material was PBMCs. These receptors were collected from a man aged 40-55 years in good health and CMV-seronegative. Both conserved end residues are part of each CDR3. D genes are given only for firm matches. The listing skips clone size in some rows; elsewhere it reads once, few, many or a size class.

V: TRBV12-5
size: once
D: .
J: TRBJ1-6
DNA: TGTGCTAGTGGTTTGGACCCGAGGCAGGGCCATTCACCCCTCCACTTT
CDR3: CASGLDPRQGHSPLHF

V: TRBV15
size: .
D: TRBD1
J: TRBJ2-2
DNA: TGTGCCACCAGCAGGACAGGGGGCACCGGGGAGCTGTTTTTT
CDR3: CATSRTGGTGELFF

V: TRBV6-5
size: once
D: .
J: TRBJ2-3
DNA: TGTGCCAGCAGTTCAAGGGGCGTGGAGCCAGATACGCAGTATTTT
CDR3: CASSSRGVEPDTQYF

V: TRBV5-8
size: .
D: TRBD1
J: TRBJ2-5
DNA: TGTGCCAGCAGAAGACAGGGTCCACAAGAGACCCAGTACTTC
CDR3: CASRRQGPQETQYF

V: TRBV6-5
size: .
D: .
J: TRBJ1-2
DNA: TGTGCCAGCAGGAAGGACGGGGGCTATGGCTACACCTTC
CDR3: CASRKDGGYGYTF

V: TRBV9
size: .
D: .
J: TRBJ2-7
DNA: TGTGCCAGCAGCGTAGACGGCGGGGCCTCCTACGAGCAGTACTTC
CDR3: CASSVDGGASYEQYF

V: TRBV10-1
size: .
D: TRBD1
J: TRBJ2-3
DNA: TGCGCCAGCAGCGCCGTGGGACAGGGAGCAGATACGCAGTATTTT
CDR3: CASSAVGQGADTQYF

V: TRBV7-2
size: .
D: TRBD1
J: TRBJ2-1
DNA: TGTGCCAGCAGCTCATTCCCCGGACAGGGGACCAATGAGCAGTTCTTC
CDR3: CASSSFPGQGTNEQFF

V: TRBV20-1
size: .
D: .
J: TRBJ1-1
DNA: TGCAGGGCAGGGGCGGGCACTGAAGCTTTCTTT
CDR3: CRAGAGTEAFF

V: TRBV7-9
size: .
D: TRBD2
J: TRBJ2-1
DNA: TGTGCCAGCAGCTCGGGACTAGCGGGGGGGCTGGGGTTCTTC
CDR3: CASSSGLAGGLGFF

V: TRBV7-3
size: .
D: .
J: TRBJ2-1
DNA: TGTGCCAGCAGTCCTACAGGAAATGAGCAGTTCTTC
CDR3: CASSPTGNEQFF

V: TRBV5-4
size: .
D: TRBD2
J: TRBJ2-3
DNA: TGTGCCAGCAGCTTTGGTTTGACTAGCGGGGGGAGAGATACGCAGTATTTT
CDR3: CASSFGLTSGGRDTQYF

V: TRBV2
size: .
D: .
J: TRBJ2-1
DNA: TGTGCCAGCAGTGCGGGGGCCTACAATGAGCAGTTCTTC
CDR3: CASSAGAYNEQFF

V: TRBV7-9
size: .
D: TRBD1
J: TRBJ2-7
DNA: TGTGCCAGCAGCTTAGTGGGGACAGTCCTCCAATACGAGCAGTACTTC
CDR3: CASSLVGTVLQYEQYF

V: TRBV19
size: few
D: .
J: TRBJ1-2
DNA: TGTGCCAGTATCCCCTCGGGCGGGTTAGGAGGCTACACCTTC
CDR3: CASIPSGGLGGYTF

V: TRBV2
size: .
D: .
J: TRBJ2-2
DNA: TGTGCCAGCAGTGAGGACACGGTAACGAACACCGGGGAGCTGTTTTTT
CDR3: CASSEDTVTNTGELFF

V: TRBV7-6
size: once
D: TRBD1
J: TRBJ2-7
DNA: TGTGCCAGCAGCTCTCTACAGGGGGCGATGTACGAGCAGTACTTC
CDR3: CASSSLQGAMYEQYF

V: TRBV20-1
size: .
D: TRBD2
J: TRBJ2-7
DNA: TGCAGTGCTTATGGGGGGGGCGAGCAGTACTTC
CDR3: CSAYGGGEQYF

V: TRBV29-1
size: few
D: .
J: TRBJ1-2
DNA: TGCAGCGTTGAAGGCGGATCCTGGGGCTACACCTTC
CDR3: CSVEGGSWGYTF

V: TRBV9
size: .
D: .
J: TRBJ1-3
DNA: TGTGCCAGCTCCCCCGGGGGAAACACCATATATTTT
CDR3: CASSPGGNTIYF

V: TRBV4-3
size: .
D: TRBD2
J: TRBJ2-4
DNA: TGCGCCAGCAGCCAAGATCGGGGGGGACGAAACATTCAGTACTTC
CDR3: CASSQDRGGRNIQYF

V: TRBV9
size: .
D: .
J: TRBJ1-1
DNA: TGTGCCAGCAGCCTATCTGGGGCTCTGAACACTGAAGCTTTCTTT
CDR3: CASSLSGALNTEAFF

V: TRBV15
size: .
D: .
J: TRBJ1-1
DNA: TGTGCCACCAGCAGAGATCGGGCAGGGGCTAACACTGAAGCTTTCTTT
CDR3: CATSRDRAGANTEAFF

V: TRBV5-1
size: few
D: .
J: TRBJ1-1
DNA: TGCGCCAGCAGCTCACACCGGTCGGGCACTGAAGCTTTCTTT
CDR3: CASSSHRSGTEAFF

V: TRBV5-1
size: .
D: TRBD2
J: TRBJ2-3
DNA: TGCGCCAGCAGCGTAGGTCTAGCGGGGGGGCCAGAAGGTACGCAGTATTTT
CDR3: CASSVGLAGGPEGTQYF

V: TRBV5-5
size: .
D: TRBD1
J: TRBJ1-4
DNA: TGTGCCAGCAGCTTTCAGGGGGCTTACGAAAAACTGTTTTTT
CDR3: CASSFQGAYEKLFF

V: TRBV6-5
size: .
D: TRBD1
J: TRBJ2-2
DNA: TGTGCCAGCAGTTACTCCGGGACAGGATCCACCGGGGAGCTGTTTTTT
CDR3: CASSYSGTGSTGELFF

V: TRBV9
size: once
D: .
J: TRBJ2-1
DNA: TGTGCCAGCAGCGTAGCTCGGTCGGGGATCTACAATGAGCAGTTCTTC
CDR3: CASSVARSGIYNEQFF

V: TRBV7-3
size: .
D: .
J: TRBJ2-7
DNA: TGTGCCGGCAGCTTATCAGGGGCCAACGAGCAGTACTTC
CDR3: CAGSLSGANEQYF

V: TRBV7-2
size: .
D: .
J: TRBJ2-4
DNA: TGTGCCAGCAGCTCAACCTCCGGGTTGGCAAACATTCAGTACTTC
CDR3: CASSSTSGLANIQYF

V: TRBV25-1
size: medium-sized
D: TRBD1
J: TRBJ1-1
DNA: TGTGCCACCAGCAGACAGGGCGCAAACACTGAAGCTTTCTTT
CDR3: CATSRQGANTEAFF

V: TRBV6-5
size: .
D: .
J: TRBJ1-4
DNA: TGTGCCAGCAGTTACTCGGGCGGGGGAAAACTGTTTTTT
CDR3: CASSYSGGGKLFF

V: TRBV19
size: .
D: TRBD2
J: TRBJ2-7
DNA: TGTGCCAGTAGCCCCGGGAGGTCCTACGAGCAGTACTTC
CDR3: CASSPGRSYEQYF

V: TRBV5-6
size: .
D: TRBD1
J: TRBJ2-7
DNA: TGTGCCAGCAGCGCGGGACAGGAAGCGTCCGAGCAGTACTTC
CDR3: CASSAGQEASEQYF

V: TRBV5-5
size: .
D: .
J: TRBJ1-4
DNA: TGTGCCAGCAGCTTGGGGCAGAATTTTCTAACTAATGAAAAACTGTTTTTT
CDR3: CASSLGQNFLTNEKLFF

V: TRBV4-1
size: .
D: .
J: TRBJ1-1
DNA: TGCGCCAGCAGCCAAGATCCCCCCGGACAGCTGCTGAACACTGAAGCTTTCTTT
CDR3: CASSQDPPGQLLNTEAFF

V: TRBV7-9
size: .
D: TRBD1
J: TRBJ2-3
DNA: TGTGCCATCCACCGGGACAGGGATGCTAGTTGGGCAGATACGCAGTATTTT
CDR3: CAIHRDRDASWADTQYF

V: TRBV5-6
size: .
D: TRBD1
J: TRBJ2-7
DNA: TGTGCCAGCAGCACCGGGACAGGAACCCCCCACGAGCAGTACTTC
CDR3: CASSTGTGTPHEQYF

V: TRBV6-6
size: .
D: .
J: TRBJ1-2
DNA: TGTGCCAGCAGTTACGGGGGGGATTCTAACTATGGCTACACCTTC
CDR3: CASSYGGDSNYGYTF

V: TRBV6-5
size: .
D: TRBD2
J: TRBJ2-5
DNA: TGTGCCAGCACCCAGGGACTAGCGGGGGAAGAGACCCAGTACTTC
CDR3: CASTQGLAGEETQYF

V: TRBV2
size: .
D: TRBD2
J: TRBJ2-5
DNA: TGTGCCAGCAGCACTAGCGGGGGGGCGATTACCCAGTACTTC
CDR3: CASSTSGGAITQYF

V: TRBV9
size: .
D: TRBD2
J: TRBJ2-7
DNA: TGTGCCAGCAGCGTCGGTAGCGGGGGGGGCGGCTTCGTGGACGAGCAGTACTTC
CDR3: CASSVGSGGGGFVDEQYF

V: TRBV5-4
size: .
D: .
J: TRBJ2-2
DNA: TGTGCCAGCAGCTTTTCTCCCCGGTTGGAGGTTGGCACCGGGGAGCTGTTTTTT
CDR3: CASSFSPRLEVGTGELFF

V: TRBV19
size: .
D: .
J: TRBJ2-3
DNA: TGTGCCAGTAGCCGACTCAGCACAGATACGCAGTATTTT
CDR3: CASSRLSTDTQYF

V: TRBV6-5
size: .
D: .
J: TRBJ1-1
DNA: TGTGCCAGCAGTTACGCCGGGTTCGAAGCTTTCTTT
CDR3: CASSYAGFEAFF

V: TRBV5-4
size: .
D: .
J: TRBJ1-2
DNA: TGTGCCAGCAGCTTGGGGAATCTCGTAAAAGCGGATGGCTACACCTTC
CDR3: CASSLGNLVKADGYTF

V: TRBV7-9
size: .
D: .
J: TRBJ2-7
DNA: TGTGCCAGCAGCTCCTCCAGTAGCACAGGAGCCTACGAGCAGTACTTC
CDR3: CASSSSSSTGAYEQYF

V: TRBV6-5
size: .
D: .
J: TRBJ2-7
DNA: TGTGCCAGCAGTTCAGGACTACAGAATTACGTGGAGCAGTACTTC
CDR3: CASSSGLQNYVEQYF

V: TRBV25-1
size: .
D: .
J: TRBJ2-7
DNA: TGTGCCAGCGGCGACCGGGTTTCCTACGAGCAGTACTTC
CDR3: CASGDRVSYEQYF

V: TRBV19
size: .
D: TRBD2
J: TRBJ2-6
DNA: TGTGCCAGTAGTTCCACAGCGGGGGGGACTGGGGCCAACGTCCTGACTTTC
CDR3: CASSSTAGGTGANVLTF

V: TRBV9
size: few
D: TRBD2
J: TRBJ2-3
DNA: TGTGCCAGCAGCCCTCTAGCGGGGGGGCCCACAGATACGCAGTATTTT
CDR3: CASSPLAGGPTDTQYF

V: TRBV7-9
size: .
D: .
J: TRBJ1-2
DNA: TGTTCCAGCAGCTTCGGTAGTAACTATGGCTACACCTTC
CDR3: CSSSFGSNYGYTF

V: TRBV10-1
size: once
D: TRBD1
J: TRBJ2-5
DNA: TGCGCCAGCAGTGACGGGCAGGGGGCAAGAGAGACCCAGTACTTC
CDR3: CASSDGQGARETQYF

V: TRBV7-2
size: once
D: .
J: TRBJ1-1
DNA: TGTGCCAGCAGCTTAGGGGGCAGGGTGTACACTGAAGCTTTCTTT
CDR3: CASSLGGRVYTEAFF

V: TRBV2
size: .
D: .
J: TRBJ2-2
DNA: TGTGCCAGCAGTGAGGATACCCGGGGCGGGGAGCTGTTTTTT
CDR3: CASSEDTRGGELFF

V: TRBV6-6
size: few
D: TRBD1
J: TRBJ1-6
DNA: TGTGCCAGCAGTGGGGACAGGGTCATAAGTTCACCCCTCCACTTT
CDR3: CASSGDRVISSPLHF

V: TRBV7-2
size: once
D: .
J: TRBJ2-5
DNA: TGTGCCAGCAGCCCCACGAGAAAAGAGACCCAGTACTTC
CDR3: CASSPTRKETQYF

V: TRBV11-3
size: .
D: .
J: TRBJ2-5
DNA: TGTGCCAGCAGTACATCTACCCAGGGAAATGGAGAGACCCAGTACTTC
CDR3: CASSTSTQGNGETQYF